The clone carrying this T cell receptor (beta chain) was seen a handful of times. Its antigen is not identified. The data originate from a study of blood T cells in healthy people across ages. Broader study findings: Reliance upon unsorted PBMCs precluded definitive naive versus antigen-experienced comparison. When set beside aged donors, long-lived donors presented more naive CD4+ cells and higher diversity.

This CDR3 comprises 14 residues. Trimming took 9 bases from V and 6 from J; bases not matched to a gene: 9. In germline, CDR1 is SGHRS, CDR2 YFSETQ. A second PCR of about 6 to 11 cycles used a sample-barcoded 5' primer and a J-beta primer mix. Template switching added a 12-random-nucleotide identifier to every cDNA molecule. TCRdb analysed the 5' RACE reads with MiXCR anew, one entry per CDR3 protein. The sample has 650,000 to 700,000 distinct CDR3 sequences, 45% to 60% seen once; the top ten hold approximately 12%. The source material was blood. The genes are TRBV5-1 and TRBJ2-1; 10 bases fit TRBD2. The TCR sequence derives from an elderly woman in good health. The CDR3 nucleotides read TGCGCCAAAACGCTAGCGGGAGCCCTCAATGAGCAGTTCTTC. Its translation: CAKTLAGALNEQFF.